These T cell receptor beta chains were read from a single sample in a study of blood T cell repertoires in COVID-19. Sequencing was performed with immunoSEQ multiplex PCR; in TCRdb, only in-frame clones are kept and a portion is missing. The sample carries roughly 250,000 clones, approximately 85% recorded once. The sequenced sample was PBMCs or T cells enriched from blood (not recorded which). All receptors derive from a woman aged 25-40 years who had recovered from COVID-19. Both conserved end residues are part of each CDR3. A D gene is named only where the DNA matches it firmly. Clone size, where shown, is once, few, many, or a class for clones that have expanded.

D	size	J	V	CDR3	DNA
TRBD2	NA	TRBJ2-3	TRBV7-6	CASSLGTSGGGTDTQYF	TGTGCCAGCAGCTTAGGGACTAGCGGGGGCGGCACAGATACGCAGTATTTT
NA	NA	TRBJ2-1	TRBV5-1	CASSPEAEDEQFF	TGCGCCAGCAGCCCGGAGGCCGAGGATGAGCAGTTCTTC
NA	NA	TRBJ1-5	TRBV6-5	CASSYSWTADQPQHF	TGTGCCAGCAGTTACTCGTGGACTGCCGATCAGCCCCAGCATTTT
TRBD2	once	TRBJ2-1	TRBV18	CASSISGGANEQFF	TGTGCCAGCTCGATTAGCGGGGGGGCGAATGAGCAGTTCTTC
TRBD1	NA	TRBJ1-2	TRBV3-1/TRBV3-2	CASSKWDSNYGYTF	TGTGCCAGCAGCAAATGGGACAGTAACTATGGCTACACCTTC
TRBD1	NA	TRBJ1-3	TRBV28	CASSRGQGASGNTIYF	TGTGCCAGCAGCCGGGGGCAGGGGGCGTCAGGAAACACCATATATTTT
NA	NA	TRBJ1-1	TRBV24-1	CATSRGPEAFF	TGTGCCACCAGTAGGGGCCCTGAAGCTTTCTTT
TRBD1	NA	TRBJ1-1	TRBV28	CASTADREKTEAFF	TGTGCCAGCACCGCGGACAGGGAGAAAACTGAAGCTTTCTTT
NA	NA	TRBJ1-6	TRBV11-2	CASRTKTGVNSPLHF	TGTGCCAGCAGGACTAAGACAGGAGTTAATTCACCCCTCCACTTT
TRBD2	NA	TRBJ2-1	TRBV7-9	CASRPGTSNSYNEQFF	TGTGCCAGCAGACCCGGGACTAGCAACTCCTACAATGAGCAGTTCTTC
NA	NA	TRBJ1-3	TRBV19	CASSLGGFAGNTIYF	TGTGCCAGTAGTCTGGGGGGTTTCGCCGGCAACACCATATATTTT
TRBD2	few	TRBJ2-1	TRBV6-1	CASSERVLAGSHEQFF	TGTGCCAGCAGTGAACGGGTACTAGCGGGATCCCATGAGCAGTTCTTC
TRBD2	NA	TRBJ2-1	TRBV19	CASSKGRLAGYNEQFF	TGTGCCAGTAGTAAGGGAAGGCTAGCGGGCTACAATGAGCAGTTCTTC
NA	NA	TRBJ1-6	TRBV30	CAWSVQGGSSYNSPLHF	TGTGCCTGGAGTGTACAGGGCGGAAGCTCCTATAATTCACCCCTCCACTTT
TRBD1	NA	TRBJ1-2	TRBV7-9	CASTQGTLLYGYTF	TGTGCCAGCACACAGGGGACTCTCCTCTATGGCTACACCTTC
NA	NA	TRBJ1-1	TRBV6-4	CASSATERGTEAFF	TGTGCCAGCAGTGCCACCGAGCGAGGCACTGAAGCTTTCTTT
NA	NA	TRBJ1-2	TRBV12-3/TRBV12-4	CASSSGPGYTF	TGTGCCAGCAGCTCAGGGCCGGGCTACACCTTC
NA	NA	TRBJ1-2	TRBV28	CASSLSDFGIHGYTF	TGTGCCAGCAGTTTATCGGACTTCGGGATACACGGCTACACCTTC
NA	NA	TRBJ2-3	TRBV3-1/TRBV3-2	CASSQVRGSTDTQYF	TGTGCCAGCAGCCAAGTCCGCGGGAGCACAGATACGCAGTATTTT
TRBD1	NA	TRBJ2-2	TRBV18	CASSPMGGQGRRNTGELFF	TGTGCCAGCTCACCAATGGGGGGACAGGGGCGCCGGAACACCGGGGAGCTGTTTTTT
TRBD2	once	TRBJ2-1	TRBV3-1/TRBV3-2	CASSQGRLAVNEQFF	TGTGCCAGCAGCCAAGGTAGACTAGCGGTCAATGAGCAGTTCTTC
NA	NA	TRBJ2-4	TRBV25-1	CASSEYRDIQYF	TGTGCCAGCAGTGAATACAGGGACATTCAGTACTTC
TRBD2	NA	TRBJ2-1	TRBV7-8	CASSFVPSGLTYNEQFF	TGTGCCAGCAGCTTTGTCCCATCGGGACTAACGTACAATGAGCAGTTCTTC
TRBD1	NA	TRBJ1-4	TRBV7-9	CASSLGQGFDEKLFF	TGTGCCAGCAGCTTGGGACAGGGATTCGATGAAAAACTGTTTTTT
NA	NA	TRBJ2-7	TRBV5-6	CASSPGQTLPYEQYF	TGTGCCAGCAGCCCCGGACAGACATTACCCTACGAGCAGTACTTC
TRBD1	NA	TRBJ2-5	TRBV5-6	CASSSPGQAEETQYF	TGTGCCAGCAGCTCACCGGGACAGGCCGAAGAGACCCAGTACTTC
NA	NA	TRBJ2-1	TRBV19	CASSIWGRGYNEQFF	TGTGCCAGTAGTATATGGGGGCGTGGGTACAATGAGCAGTTCTTC
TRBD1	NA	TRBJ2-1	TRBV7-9	CASSLALRAGGVESFF	TGTGCCAGCAGCTTAGCGCTCCGGGCAGGGGGAGTAGAAAGTTTCTTC
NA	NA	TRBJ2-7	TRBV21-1	CASSKARGFGDEQYF	TGTGCCAGCAGCAAAGCGCGAGGGTTCGGGGACGAGCAGTACTTC
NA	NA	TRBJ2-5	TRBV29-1	CSVEGQAQETQYF	TGCAGCGTCGAGGGACAAGCACAAGAGACCCAGTACTTC
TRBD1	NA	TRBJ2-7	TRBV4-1	CASSPGQGSIYEQYF	TGCGCCAGCAGCCCGGGACAGGGGTCGATCTACGAGCAGTACTTC
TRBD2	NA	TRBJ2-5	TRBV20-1	CSASRGTSGEFGETQYF	TGCAGTGCTAGTAGGGGGACTAGCGGGGAATTTGGGGAGACCCAGTACTTC
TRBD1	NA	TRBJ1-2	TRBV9	CASSALLPGQGSYGYTF	TGTGCCAGCAGCGCGCTTCTTCCGGGACAGGGGAGCTATGGCTACACCTTC
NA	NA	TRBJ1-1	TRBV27	CASSFSLYTEAFF	TGTGCCAGCAGTTTCTCTCTTTACACTGAAGCTTTCTTT
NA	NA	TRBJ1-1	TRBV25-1	CASSAIVTNTEAFF	TGTGCCAGCAGTGCAATCGTTACAAACACTGAAGCTTTCTTT
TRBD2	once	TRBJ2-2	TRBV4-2	CASSQGTSGRALNTGELFF	TGTGCCAGCAGCCAAGGAACTAGCGGGAGGGCCCTGAACACCGGGGAGCTGTTTTTT
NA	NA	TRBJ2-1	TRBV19	CASTPRGFSYNEQFF	TGTGCCAGTACCCCTCGGGGGTTCTCCTACAATGAGCAGTTCTTC
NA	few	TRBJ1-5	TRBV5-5	CASSWGRPGPQPQHF	TGTGCCAGCAGCTGGGGCCGCCCTGGTCCTCAGCCCCAGCATTTT
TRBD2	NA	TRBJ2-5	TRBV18	CASSPRGGARETQYF	TGTGCCAGCTCACCACGCGGGGGGGCCCGGGAGACCCAGTACTTC
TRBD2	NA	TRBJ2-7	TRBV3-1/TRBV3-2	CASSRRTSGRAQYF	TGTGCCAGCAGCCGGCGGACTAGCGGGAGGGCCCAGTACTTC
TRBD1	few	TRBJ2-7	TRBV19	CASSTGDSTYEQYF	TGTGCCAGTAGTACCGGGGACAGTACCTACGAGCAGTACTTC
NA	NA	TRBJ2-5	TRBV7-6	CASSWGQLVSGETQYF	TGTGCCAGCAGCTGGGGCCAGTTAGTCTCCGGGGAGACCCAGTACTTC
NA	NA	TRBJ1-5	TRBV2	CASSPGQNLGAQHF	TGTGCCAGCAGCCCAGGACAGAATTTGGGGGCCCAGCATTTT
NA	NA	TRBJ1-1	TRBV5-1	CASSSVGTEAFF	TGCGCCAGCAGCTCGGTCGGTACTGAAGCTTTCTTT
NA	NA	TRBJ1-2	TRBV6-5	CASRRPGDSLYGYTF	TGTGCCAGCCGGCGACCAGGCGACAGCCTCTATGGCTACACCTTC
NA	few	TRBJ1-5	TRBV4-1	CASSQYENSNQPQHF	TGCGCCAGCAGCCAGTATGAGAATAGCAATCAGCCCCAGCATTTT
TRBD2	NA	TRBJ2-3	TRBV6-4	CASSPSSGGTDTQYF	TGTGCCAGCAGTCCCTCTAGCGGGGGAACAGATACGCAGTATTTT
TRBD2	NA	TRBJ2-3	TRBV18	CASSPIFTGGGDTQYF	TGTGCCAGCTCACCCATTTTCACCGGGGGGGGAGATACGCAGTATTTT